The next 8 T cell receptor beta chains were all read from a single sample in a study of T-cell memory formation after mild COVID-19. A single record per CDR3 protein comes from TCRdb applying MiXCR to the 5' RACE reads. This table has about 620,000 distinct CDR3 sequences, about a sixth appearing once. Source material: PBMCs or a T cell subset sorted from them (not recorded which). The receptors originated from an adult woman who had mild COVID-19 (a few samples of this study predate the infection). Cell type and time point are not known.

The J gene is TRBJ2-1, the V gene TRBV24-1; no reliable D call. Germline-derived CDR1 and CDR2 are KGHDR and SFDVKD. The CDR3 sequence is 14 residues long. V lost 6 bases, J lost 8 bases, and 16 bases lay in between. CDR3 DNA sequence: TGTGCCACCAGTAGTGAATACGGTTGGGATGAGCAGTTCTTC. It yields the protein CATSSEYGWDEQFF.

This clonotype was seen more than once but under ten times. The chain uses TRBV12-3 or TRBV12-4 and TRBJ2-1; D is uncertain. The CDR3 is 13 amino acids. V was cut by 6 bases and J by 8 bases, with 14 bases left in between. This CDR3 is CASSLALSDEQFF. As DNA, the CDR3 is TGTGCCAGCAGCCTCGCCCTCTCGGATGAGCAGTTCTTC.

This clonotype was recorded a few times. The rearrangement links TRBV20-1 to TRBJ1-6; 8 bases are a match to TRBD1. The CDR3 sequence is 15 residues long. V gave up 5 bases and J gave up 7 bases; unmatched junction bases: 10. Germline assignment: CDR1 DFQATT and CDR2 SNEGSKA (reference sequence). In DNA form, the CDR3 reads TGCAGTGCTCTACTGGGACAGGCCCCAAATTCACCCCTCCACTTT. It codes for CSALLGQAPNSPLHF.

The J gene is TRBJ2-2, the V gene TRBV5-1, with 7 nucleotides matching TRBD1. The CDR3 runs 15 residues. Germline CDR1 and CDR2: SGHRS and YFSETQ. The V gene end was trimmed by 4 bases and the J gene end by 2 bases; junction bases not matched to a gene: 5. CDR3 nucleotide sequence: TGCGCCAGCAGCCATCGACAGGGTAACACCGGGGAGCTGTTTTTT. This codes for CASSHRQGNTGELFF.

J is TRBJ1-1 and V is TRBV12-3 or TRBV12-4; TRBD1 matches 8 bases. This CDR3 spans 16 amino acids. J lost 5 bases, V lost 7 bases, and 15 bases had no gene match. The CDR3 region is CASTHDRGRVYTEAFF. For the CDR3, the DNA is TGTGCCAGCACCCATGACAGGGGACGTGTGTATACTGAAGCTTTCTTT.

This clonotype was detected many times. The chain employs TRBV29-1 and TRBJ1-5, with 10 bases fitting TRBD1. CDR3 size: 13 residues. From germline, CDR1 is SQVTM and CDR2 ANQGSEA. V gave up 4 bases and J gave up 6 bases; unmatched junction bases: 3. CDR3 coding DNA: TGCAGCGTTGGGGACAGGGGTTCTCAGCCCCAGCATTTT. Translation: CSVGDRGSQPQHF.

This clonotype was counted between two and nine times. The chain employs TRBV5-1 and TRBJ1-2, with 8 bases identical to TRBD1. Germline CDR1 and CDR2: SGHRS and YFSETQ. Trimming cost V 4 bases and J 4 bases; bases outside gene matches: 6. The CDR3 spans 14 residues. The CDR3 region has the DNA TGCGCCAGCAGCCTAACAGGGGGGAGCTATGGCTACACCTTC. It specifies CASSLTGGSYGYTF.

The rearrangement joins TRBV5-5 to TRBJ2-3, with D perhaps matching TRBD2 (6 bases). Deletions cut 0 bases from V and 3 bases from J, with 23 bases between. The CDR3 has 19 amino acids. The germline V gene encodes CDR1 SGHKS and CDR2 YYEKEE (reference sequence). The DNA of the CDR3 is TGTGCCAGCAGCTTGGGTGGAACGGGGCGGGGTGGGGTGACAGATACGCAGTATTTT. It yields the protein CASSLGGTGRGGVTDTQYF.